Following are 31 T cell receptor beta chains from one sample sequenced in a study of blood T cells in healthy people across ages. Using a J-beta primer mix together with a sample-barcoded 5' primer, a second PCR was run for about 6 to 12 cycles. TCRdb re-called the 5' RACE reads through MiXCR, storing one row per CDR3 protein. The sample lists hundreds of thousands of distinct CDR3 sequences; around half were seen once. The sequencing input was blood. The receptors stem from a man of 80 years or more in good health.

This clonotype was counted only a few times. This chain uses TRBV27 with TRBJ2-3, with 10 bases matching TRBD1. The germline gives CDR1 MNHEY, CDR2 SMNVEV (reference sequence). The J segment lost 5 bases and the V segment lost 6 bases, leaving 5 bases of the junction unmatched. The CDR3 runs to 14 residues. CDR3 nucleotide sequence: TGTGCCAGCAGGCGACAGGGGGCGGTAGATACGCAGTATTTT. As protein: CASRRQGAVDTQYF.

V is TRBV12-3 or TRBV12-4 and J is TRBJ2-7; no reliable D call. CDR3 length: 13 residues. The V end lost 2 bases, the J end lost 3 bases, and 8 bases lay between the germline ends. For the CDR3, the DNA is TGTGCCAGCAGTTTACGATACAGCTACGAGCAGTACTTC. Its protein is CASSLRYSYEQYF.

The gene calls are TRBV7-2 and TRBJ2-4; TRBD1 agrees at 8 bases. The length of the CDR3 is 15 residues. Germline V gene sequence: CDR1 SGHTA, CDR2 FQGNSA. V lost 4 bases, J lost 7 bases, and 9 bases stayed unmatched. The CDR3 loop reads CASSWKADRANIQYF. CDR3 DNA: TGTGCCAGCAGCTGGAAAGCGGACAGGGCCAACATTCAGTACTTC.

The genes are TRBV12-3 or TRBV12-4 and TRBJ2-3, with D hard to call. CDR3 length: 17 residues. Deletions cut 5 bases from V and 0 bases from J, with 18 bases between. CDR3 sequence reads: CASSLRSTHASTDTQYF. CDR3 DNA sequence: TGTGCCAGCAGTCTCAGATCGACTCACGCTAGCACAGATACGCAGTATTTT.

The DNA of the CDR3 is TGTGCCAGCAGCCAATACAGGGGAATCGGAGGCAATCAGCCCCAGCATTTT. Amino acids: CASSQYRGIGGNQPQHF. The rearrangement uses TRBV5-8 and TRBJ1-5, with TRBD1 identical over 7 bases. CDR1 SGHTS and CDR2 YDEGEE come from the germline V gene. The CDR3 is 17 residues long. V shed 4 bases, J shed 2 bases, and the junction held 12 bases outside the gene matches.

The V gene is TRBV11-2, the J gene TRBJ2-1; TRBD1 is a possible D gene (6 bases). The CDR3 spans 16 residues. Between the trimmed V and J ends, which lost 5 bases and 5 bases, there was a span of 19 bases. The germline gives CDR1 SGHAT, CDR2 FQNNGV. This CDR3 reads CASSPQGGPFDNEQFF. CDR3 sequence (DNA): TGTGCCAGCAGCCCCCAAGGGGGACCCTTCGACAATGAGCAGTTCTTC.

V usage is TRBV7-2 and J usage is TRBJ2-5, with 13 bases that match TRBD2. Germline V lookup: CDR1 SGHTA, CDR2 FQGNSA. The V gene end was trimmed by 0 bases and the J gene end by 2 bases; junction bases not matched to a gene: 12. CDR3 length: 20 residues. The CDR3 DNA reads TGTGCCAGCAGCTTAGCCCCAGGGGGAAAACTAGCGGGAGGGCAAGAGACCCAGTACTTC. Residues: CASSLAPGGKLAGGQETQYF.

This clonotype has a handful of counts. The chain uses TRBV28 and TRBJ2-4; a weak D match, TRBD2 (7 bases). Germline V gene data show CDR1 as MDHEN and CDR2 as SYDVKM. The CDR3 runs to 16 residues. V lost 2 bases to trimming and J lost 0 bases, with 11 bases between them. DNA of the CDR3: TGTGCCAGCAGTTTACGGGGGGCCGAAGCCAAAAACATTCAGTACTTC. Its translation: CASSLRGAEAKNIQYF.

This clonotype was observed a few times. This chain uses TRBV11-1 with TRBJ2-4; D is undetermined. Trimming stripped 3 bases from V and 7 bases from J, with 7 bases between. This CDR3 is 12 amino acids long. Per the germline V gene, CDR1 is SGHAT and CDR2 is FQDESV (reference sequence). The CDR3 reads CASSFGPNIQYF. The CDR3 bases are TGTGCCAGCAGCTTTGGGCCTAACATTCAGTACTTC.

This clonotype was seen a single time. The rearrangement uses TRBV29-1 and TRBJ2-1; D gene uncertain. Trimming left V 7 bases short and J 4 bases short, with 14 bases between. Germline-derived CDR1 and CDR2 are SQVTM and ANQGSEA. The CDR3 sequence is 13 residues long. The CDR3 here is CSAVPSNYNEQFF. CDR3 DNA sequence: TGCAGCGCTGTCCCCTCGAATTACAATGAGCAGTTCTTC.

The chain is built from TRBV3-1 and TRBJ2-1, with 14 bases aligning to TRBD2. From germline, CDR1 is LGHDT and CDR2 YNNKEL (reference sequence). This CDR3 is built from 17 residues. The junction had 9 bases not matched to a gene; V was cut back by 2 bases and J by 9 bases. For the CDR3, the DNA is TGTGCCAGCAGCCAAAGTGCCGGGACTAGCGGGGGTGCTGAGCAGTTCTTC. It yields the protein CASSQSAGTSGGAEQFF.

The rearrangement links TRBV29-1 to TRBJ1-1; D is uncertain. CDR1 and CDR2 (germline): SQVTM, ANQGSEA. The CDR3 contains 14 residues. The V end was cut by 7 bases, the J end by 0 bases, with 15 bases between. CDR3 protein: CSGGSTAMNTEAFF. In nucleotides, the CDR3 is TGCAGCGGGGGTTCGACGGCAATGAACACTGAAGCTTTCTTT.

The chain employs TRBV7-9 and TRBJ1-2; D not resolved. Germline-derived CDR1 and CDR2 are SEHNR and FQNEAQ (reference sequence). The germline V and J ends were trimmed by 2 bases and 0 bases, with 10 bases remaining between them. There are 15 residues in the CDR3. The CDR3 loop reads CASSLNLGTNYGYTF. CDR3 bases: TGTGCCAGCAGCTTAAATCTGGGAACTAACTATGGCTACACCTTC. The full variable domain, its missing parts supplied by reference TRBV7-9 and TRBJ1-2, is DTGVSQNPRHKITKRGQNVTFRCDPISEHNRLYWYRQTLGQGPEFLTYFQNEAQLEKSRLLSDRFSAERPKGSFSTLEIQRTEQGDSAMYLCASSLNLGTNYGYTFGSGTRLTVV.

The V gene is TRBV20-1, the J gene TRBJ2-2, with TRBD2 identical over 10 bases. CDR3 length equals 15 residues. CDR1 is DFQATT, CDR2 SNEGSKA, per germline (reference sequence). V shed 5 bases and J 4 bases; nucleotides not matched to a gene: 7. The CDR3 coding sequence is TGCAGTGCTGCTAAAGCGGGAGGGGCCACCGGGGAGCTGTTTTTT. It encodes CSAAKAGGATGELFF.

DNA for the CDR3: TGTGCCAGCAGGCGGGCCTATGGCTACACCTTC. Its protein is CASRRAYGYTF. The J gene is TRBJ1-2, the V gene TRBV6-2 or TRBV6-3; D gene ambiguous. This CDR3 contains 11 residues. Germline V CDR1 and CDR2: MNHEY, SVGEGT. Deletions cut 6 bases from V and 4 bases from J, with 6 bases between.

This rearrangement joins TRBV7-2 to TRBJ2-1; 7 bases align to TRBD1. Germline values: CDR1 SGHTA, CDR2 FQGNSA. Trimming removed 5 bases from V and 8 bases from J; junction bases left unmatched: 3. The CDR3 totals 12 residues. The CDR3 here is CASSHDRDEQFF. The CDR3 region has the DNA TGTGCCAGCAGCCACGACAGGGATGAGCAGTTCTTC.

This clonotype was recorded only once. The chain recombines TRBV20-1 with TRBJ1-3; the D gene is possibly TRBD1 (5 bases). Germline V gene lookup returns CDR1 DFQATT and CDR2 SNEGSKA (reference sequence). Deletions cut 2 bases from V and 7 bases from J, with 21 bases between. This CDR3 contains 16 residues. The CDR3 DNA reads as TGCAGTGCTAGAAAAGCCGGGGCGCCGGTAGGGAACACCATATATTTT. Translation: CSARKAGAPVGNTIYF.

The chain joins TRBV6-2 or TRBV6-3 to TRBJ2-3; 9 bases align to TRBD1. V shed 8 bases and J 3 bases; nucleotides not matched to a gene: 3. The CDR3 totals 13 residues. In germline, CDR1 is MNHEY, CDR2 SVGEGT. The CDR3 DNA reads TGTGCCAGCGGGGACAGGGTTACAGATACGCAGTATTTT. Residues: CASGDRVTDTQYF.

This chain links TRBV5-1 with TRBJ2-4, with 7 bases aligning to TRBD1. Trimming removed 0 bases from V and 9 bases from J; junction bases left unmatched: 6. Per the germline V gene, CDR1 is SGHRS and CDR2 is YFSETQ. The length of the CDR3 is 14 residues. The CDR3 region is CASSLEQGMGIQYF. The CDR3 DNA sequence: TGCGCCAGCAGCTTGGAACAGGGGATGGGCATTCAGTACTTC.

J is TRBJ2-7 and V is TRBV20-1, with D uncertain. This CDR3 region has 11 residues. Germline V lookup: CDR1 DFQATT, CDR2 SNEGSKA (reference sequence). Trimming pared 6 bases from V and 4 bases from J, leaving 10 bases between. The CDR3 sequence is CSALRQYEQYF. Here the CDR3 DNA reads TGCAGTGCCCTGAGGCAGTACGAGCAGTACTTC.

There are a few counts of this clonotype. The gene calls are TRBV7-2 and TRBJ2-7, with unresolved D. The CDR3 runs 14 residues. Germline assignment: CDR1 SGHTA and CDR2 FQGNSA. V gave up 1 base and J gave up 2 bases, with 9 bases separating them. The CDR3 reads CASSLGRTTYEQYF. The DNA of the CDR3 is TGTGCCAGCAGCTTAGGTCGAACTACCTACGAGCAGTACTTC. The variable domain in full, completed from reference TRBV7-2 and TRBJ2-7, reads GAGVSQSPSNKVTEKGKDVELRCDPISGHTALYWYRQSLGQGLEFLIYFQGNSAPDKSGLPSDRFSAERTGGSVSTLTIQRTQQEDSAVYLCASSLGRTTYEQYFGPGTRLTVT.

The chain has TRBV7-3 and TRBJ2-1; 8 nucleotides match TRBD2. CDR3 length: 17 amino acids. J was trimmed by 2 bases and V by 5 bases; bases with no gene match: 11. Per the germline V gene, CDR1 is SGHTA and CDR2 is FQGTGA. This CDR3 is CASSLLGGAGAYNEQFF. The CDR3 DNA is TGTGCCAGCAGCCTCCTCGGGGGAGCGGGAGCCTACAATGAGCAGTTCTTC.

This clonotype showed up just once. The V gene is TRBV29-1, the J gene TRBJ2-1; D may be TRBD1 (5 bases). V dropped 3 bases and J dropped 12 bases, with 15 bases sitting between them. The CDR3 sequence is 12 residues long. The V gene's germline CDR1 is SQVTM and CDR2 ANQGSEA. CDR3 protein: CSVDFLSRGQFF. CDR3 DNA: TGCAGCGTTGATTTCCTCTCAAGGGGGCAGTTCTTC.

This clonotype appeared many times. The chain links TRBV6-5 to TRBJ1-2; D is unresolved. This CDR3 is built from 14 residues. Germline CDR1 MNHEY, CDR2 SVGAGI. V shed 6 bases and J shed 8 bases, with 19 bases lying between them. CDR3 nucleotides: TGTGCCAGCAGCCTAACTGGACCTCCGGGGGGCTACACCTTC. It codes for CASSLTGPPGGYTF.

The chain joins TRBV3-1 to TRBJ2-1; D gene uncertain. Germline-derived CDR1 and CDR2 are LGHDT and YNNKEL (reference sequence). Trimming left V 5 bases short and J 10 bases short, with 21 bases between. The CDR3 runs to 15 residues. Written as DNA, the CDR3 is TGTGCCAGCAGCAAATCGGGTACGGTAGGTGCAGAGCAGTTCTTC. Translated, it gives CASSKSGTVGAEQFF.

This clonotype has at least ten counts. This chain uses TRBV7-9 with TRBJ2-7, with 9 bases matching TRBD1. Germline lookup yields CDR1 SEHNR and CDR2 FQNEAQ (reference sequence). V dropped 6 bases and J dropped 3; count of bases not matched to a gene: 3. The CDR3 spans 13 residues. The DNA for the CDR3 is TGTGCCAGCAGTTTGACAGGGGGCTACGAGCAGTACTTC. Encoded protein: CASSLTGGYEQYF.

The V call is TRBV7-9, the J call TRBJ1-1; a weak D match, TRBD1 (5 bases). The V end lost 6 bases, the J end lost 6 bases, and 11 bases lay between the germline ends. There are 12 residues in the CDR3. From germline, CDR1 is SEHNR and CDR2 FQNEAQ (reference sequence). CDR3 in DNA: TGTGCCAGCAGAGTACAGGACTCTGAAGCTTTCTTT. Translating gives CASRVQDSEAFF.

The chain uses TRBV7-9 and TRBJ1-2, with D uncertain. Germline V gene data show CDR1 as SEHNR and CDR2 as FQNEAQ (reference sequence). Trimming shortened V by 1 base and J by 7 bases, and 10 bases separated the two germline ends. This CDR3 is built from 13 residues. The CDR3, as DNA: TGTGCCAGCAGCTTAGGTTCGGGGTTTGGCTACACCTTC. It encodes CASSLGSGFGYTF.

The genes are TRBV7-2 and TRBJ2-5, with D tentatively TRBD1 (6 bases). Germline V gene lookup returns CDR1 SGHTA and CDR2 FQGNSA. The CDR3 contains 15 residues. Trimming removed 3 bases at V and 0 bases at J, with 11 bases between. Here the CDR3 DNA reads TGTGCCAGCAGCTTCGGACAGACGTACCAAGAGACCCAGTACTTC. This codes for CASSFGQTYQETQYF.

The chain combines TRBV20-1 with TRBJ2-1; 7 bases agree with TRBD2. Germline V gives CDR1 DFQATT, CDR2 SNEGSKA (reference sequence). There are 14 residues in the CDR3. Losses at the gene ends were 5 bases for V and 7 bases for J; bases not matched to a gene: 11. Here the CDR3 reads CSAPSGGGTNEQFF. CDR3 in DNA: TGCAGTGCTCCGAGTGGGGGGGGAACGAATGAGCAGTTCTTC.

This clonotype was detected only a few times. The J gene is TRBJ2-7, the V gene TRBV15; TRBD1 matches at 9 bases. Near its end, the DNA agrees better with TRBJ2-5, so the J call may be wrong. The CDR3 runs to 15 residues. Germline CDR1 is LNHNV and CDR2 is YYDKDF (reference sequence). The CDR3 region is CATSRKNRGLETQYF. CDR3 nucleotide sequence: TGTGCCACCAGCAGAAAAAACAGGGGGCTGGAGACCCAGTACTTC.